This T cell receptor (beta chain) was identified in a study of cytomegalovirus exposure and HLA in healthy donors. PCR primers comprised 60 Vbeta and 13 Jbeta primers. Method: immunoSEQ multiplex PCR; TCRdb's copy keeps in-frame clones and lacks some. The table for this sample gives 40,000 or so clones. This CDR3 has 14 amino acids. Trimming pared 5 bases from V and 8 bases from J, leaving 16 bases between. CDR1 is SGHVS, CDR2 FQNEAQ, per germline. The chain couples TRBV7-8 to TRBJ2-4; tentatively, D is TRBD2 (7 bases). The specimen was PBMCs. The TCR sequence derives from a male donor in good health and CMV-seronegative. Here the CDR3 reads CASSPRTRGDIQYF. CDR3 DNA sequence: TGTGCCAGCAGCCCGAGGACTAGGGGGGACATTCAGTACTTC. The variable domain in full, completed from reference TRBV7-8 and TRBJ2-4, reads GAGVSQSPRYKVAKRGQDVALRCDPISGHVSLFWYQQALGQGPEFLTYFQNEAQLDKSGLPSDRFFAERPEGSVSTLKIQRTQQEDSAVYLCASSPRTRGDIQYFGAGTRLSVL.